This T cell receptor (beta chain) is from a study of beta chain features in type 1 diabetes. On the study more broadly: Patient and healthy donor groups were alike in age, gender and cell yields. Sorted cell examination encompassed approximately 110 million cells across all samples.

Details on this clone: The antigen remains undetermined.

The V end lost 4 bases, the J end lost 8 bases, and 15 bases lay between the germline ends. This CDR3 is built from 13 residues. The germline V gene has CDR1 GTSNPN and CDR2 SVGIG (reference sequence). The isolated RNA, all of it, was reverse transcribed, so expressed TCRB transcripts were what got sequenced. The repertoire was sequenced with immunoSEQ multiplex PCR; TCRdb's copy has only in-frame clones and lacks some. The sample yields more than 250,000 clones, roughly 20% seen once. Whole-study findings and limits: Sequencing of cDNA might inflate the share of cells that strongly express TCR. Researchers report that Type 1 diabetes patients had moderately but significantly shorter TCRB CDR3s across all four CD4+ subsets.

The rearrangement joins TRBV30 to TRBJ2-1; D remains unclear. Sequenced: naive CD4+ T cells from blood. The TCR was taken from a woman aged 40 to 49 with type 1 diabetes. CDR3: CAWKSASRDEQFF. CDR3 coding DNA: TGTGCCTGGAAATCGGCTAGTCGGGATGAGCAGTTCTTC.